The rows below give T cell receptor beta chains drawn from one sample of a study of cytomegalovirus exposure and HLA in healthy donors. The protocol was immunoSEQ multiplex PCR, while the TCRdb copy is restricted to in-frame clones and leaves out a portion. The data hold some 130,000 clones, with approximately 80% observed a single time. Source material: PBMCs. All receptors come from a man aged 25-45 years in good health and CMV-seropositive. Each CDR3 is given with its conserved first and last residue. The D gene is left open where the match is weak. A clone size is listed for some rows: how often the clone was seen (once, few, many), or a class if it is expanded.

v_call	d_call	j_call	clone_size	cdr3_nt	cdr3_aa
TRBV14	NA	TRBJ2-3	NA	TGTGCCAGCAGCCAGTTGGGGGGGCCGAGCACAGATACGCAGTATTTT	CASSQLGGPSTDTQYF
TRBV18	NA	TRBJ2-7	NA	TGTGCCAGCTCACCCGTGGCAGGCGAGCAGTACTTC	CASSPVAGEQYF
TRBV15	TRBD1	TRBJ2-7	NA	TGTGCCACCAGCAGGGGAAGACAGGGCCACTACGAGCAGTACTTC	CATSRGRQGHYEQYF
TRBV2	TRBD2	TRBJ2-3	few	TGTGCCAGCAGTGGGGGACTAGCGCGCACAGATACGCAGTATTTT	CASSGGLARTDTQYF
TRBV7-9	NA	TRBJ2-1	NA	TGTGCCAGCAGCTTAACAGTCGGAGAGCAGTTCTTC	CASSLTVGEQFF
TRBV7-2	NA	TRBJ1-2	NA	TGTGCCAGCAGCCTGGCTCAGGATTTCTATGGCTACACCTTC	CASSLAQDFYGYTF
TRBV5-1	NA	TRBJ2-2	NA	TGCGCCAGCAGCTTGGTGACGTCGGGCACCGGGGAGCTGTTTTTT	CASSLVTSGTGELFF
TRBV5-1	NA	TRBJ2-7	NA	TGCGCCAGCAGCTTCGGTGTCTACGAGCAGTACTTC	CASSFGVYEQYF
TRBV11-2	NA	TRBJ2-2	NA	TGTGCCAGCAGCCCTTGGGACCGGGGGGCGGTGACCGGGGAGCTGTTTTTT	CASSPWDRGAVTGELFF
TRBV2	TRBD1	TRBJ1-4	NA	TGTGCCAGCAGTGGCCTCGGGACAGCAGAAAAACTGTTTTTT	CASSGLGTAEKLFF
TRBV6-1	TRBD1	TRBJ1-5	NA	TGTGCCAGCAGTGAGGGACAGGGATATCAGCCCCAGCATTTT	CASSEGQGYQPQHF
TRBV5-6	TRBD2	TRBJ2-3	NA	TGTGCCAGCAGCTTTGGACTAGCGGATGGCACAGATACGCAGTATTTT	CASSFGLADGTDTQYF
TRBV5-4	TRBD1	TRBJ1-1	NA	TGTGCCAGCAGCTCGGGACAGGATGTGAACACTGAAGCTTTCTTT	CASSSGQDVNTEAFF
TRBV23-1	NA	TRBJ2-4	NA	TGCGCCAGCCCGACAGGAAGGGAAAACATTCAGTACTTC	CASPTGRENIQYF
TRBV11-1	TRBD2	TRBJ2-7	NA	TGTGCCAGCAGCGATCGGACTAGCGGGAGATTCACCGAGCAGTACTTC	CASSDRTSGRFTEQYF
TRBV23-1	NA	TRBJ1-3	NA	TGCGCCAGCAGTTATCTAAATTTT	CASSYLNF
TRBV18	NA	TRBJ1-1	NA	TGTGCCAGCTCACGCACGTTAGAAAGCCAGAACACTGAAGCTTTCTTT	CASSRTLESQNTEAFF
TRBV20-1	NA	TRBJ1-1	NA	TGCAGTGCTAGACAGAACACTGAAGCTTTCTTT	CSARQNTEAFF
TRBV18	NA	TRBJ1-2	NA	TGTGCCAGCTCACCACCCAAGGGGTCACAGACGTATGGCTACACCTTC	CASSPPKGSQTYGYTF
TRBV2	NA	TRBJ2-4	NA	TGTGCCAGCAGGCCGGGGTGGGCCCAAAACATTCAGTACTTC	CASRPGWAQNIQYF
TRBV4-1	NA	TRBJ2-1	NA	TGCGCCAGCAGCCATCCTATACGGGGGAGGACTTACAATGAGCAGTTCTTC	CASSHPIRGRTYNEQFF
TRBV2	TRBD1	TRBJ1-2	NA	TGTGCCAGCAGGGGGGACAGGCACTATGGCTACACCTTC	CASRGDRHYGYTF
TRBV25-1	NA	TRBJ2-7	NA	TGTGCCAGCAGTGAATCGTTAGGGGGAAGCTCCTACGAGCAGTACTTC	CASSESLGGSSYEQYF
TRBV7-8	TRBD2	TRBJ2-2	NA	TGTGCCAGCAGCCGGACAAGCGGGAGTCGGACCGGGGAGCTGTTTTTT	CASSRTSGSRTGELFF
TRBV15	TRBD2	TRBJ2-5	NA	TGTGCCACCAGCAGGTCGGGCGGGGGTAGGGGAGAGACCCAGTACTTC	CATSRSGGGRGETQYF
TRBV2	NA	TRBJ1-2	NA	TGTGCCAGCAGTGTAGGGACAAGTCCTTCAGGAGGCTACACCTTC	CASSVGTSPSGGYTF